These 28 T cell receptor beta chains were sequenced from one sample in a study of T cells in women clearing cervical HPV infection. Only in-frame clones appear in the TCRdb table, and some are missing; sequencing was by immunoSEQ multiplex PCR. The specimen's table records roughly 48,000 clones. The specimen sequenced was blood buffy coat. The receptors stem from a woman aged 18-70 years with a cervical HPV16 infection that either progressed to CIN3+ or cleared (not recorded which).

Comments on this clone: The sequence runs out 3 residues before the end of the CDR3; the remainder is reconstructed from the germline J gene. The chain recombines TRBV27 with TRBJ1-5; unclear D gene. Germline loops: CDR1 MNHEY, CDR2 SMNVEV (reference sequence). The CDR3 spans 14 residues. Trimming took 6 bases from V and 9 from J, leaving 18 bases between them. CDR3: CASSPDGAEWPQHF. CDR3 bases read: TGTGCCAGCAGCCCGGACGGAGCGGAATGGCCC.

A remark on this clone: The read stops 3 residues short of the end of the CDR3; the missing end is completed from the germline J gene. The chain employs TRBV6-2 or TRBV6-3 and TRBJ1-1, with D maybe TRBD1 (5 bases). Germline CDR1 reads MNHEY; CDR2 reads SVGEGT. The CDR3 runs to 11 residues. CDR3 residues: CASMWGREAFF. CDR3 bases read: TGTGCCAGCATGTGGGGCAGGGAA.

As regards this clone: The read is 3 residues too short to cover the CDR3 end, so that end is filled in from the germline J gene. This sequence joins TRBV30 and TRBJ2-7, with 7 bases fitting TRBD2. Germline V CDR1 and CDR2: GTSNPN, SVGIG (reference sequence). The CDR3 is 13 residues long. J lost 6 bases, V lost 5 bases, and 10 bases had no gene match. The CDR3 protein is CAWVPAGVGEQYF. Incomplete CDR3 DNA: TGTGCCTGGGTACCCGCGGGGGTGGGCGAG.

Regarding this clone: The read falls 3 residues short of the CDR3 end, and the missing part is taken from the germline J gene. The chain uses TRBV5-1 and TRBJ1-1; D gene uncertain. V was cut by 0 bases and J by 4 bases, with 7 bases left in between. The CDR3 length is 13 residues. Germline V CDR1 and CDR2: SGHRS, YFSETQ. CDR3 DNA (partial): TGCGCCAGCAGCTTGGCCCCTAGCACTGAA. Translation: CASSLAPSTE. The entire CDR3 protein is CASSLAPSTEAFF.

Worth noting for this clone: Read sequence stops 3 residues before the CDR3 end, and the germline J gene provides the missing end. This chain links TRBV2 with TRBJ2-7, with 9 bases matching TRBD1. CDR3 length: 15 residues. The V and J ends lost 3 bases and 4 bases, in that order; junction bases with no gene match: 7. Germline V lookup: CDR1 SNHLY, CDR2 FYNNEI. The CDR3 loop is CASSEGTGIVYEQYF. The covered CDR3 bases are TGTGCCAGCAGTGAGGGGACAGGGATAGTTTACGAG.

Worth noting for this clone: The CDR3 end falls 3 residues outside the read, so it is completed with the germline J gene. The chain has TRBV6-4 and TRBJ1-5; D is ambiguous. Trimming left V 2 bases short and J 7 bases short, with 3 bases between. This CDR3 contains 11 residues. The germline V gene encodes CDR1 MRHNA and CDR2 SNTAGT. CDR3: CASSDQQPQHF. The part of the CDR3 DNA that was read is TGTGCCAGCAGTGACCAGCAGCCC.

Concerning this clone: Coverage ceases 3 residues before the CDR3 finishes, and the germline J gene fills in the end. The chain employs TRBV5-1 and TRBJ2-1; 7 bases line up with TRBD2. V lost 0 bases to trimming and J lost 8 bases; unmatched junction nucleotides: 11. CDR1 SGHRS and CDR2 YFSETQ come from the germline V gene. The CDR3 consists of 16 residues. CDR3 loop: CASSLARQAGIDEQFF. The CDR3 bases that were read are TGCGCCAGCAGCTTGGCCAGACAAGCGGGAATCGATGAG.

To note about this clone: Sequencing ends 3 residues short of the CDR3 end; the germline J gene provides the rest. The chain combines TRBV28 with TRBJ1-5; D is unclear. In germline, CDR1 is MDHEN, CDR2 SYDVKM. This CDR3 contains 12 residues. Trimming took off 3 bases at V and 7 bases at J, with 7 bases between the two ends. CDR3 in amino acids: CASSFQRQPQHF. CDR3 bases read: TGTGCCAGCAGTTTCCAGAGGCAGCCC.

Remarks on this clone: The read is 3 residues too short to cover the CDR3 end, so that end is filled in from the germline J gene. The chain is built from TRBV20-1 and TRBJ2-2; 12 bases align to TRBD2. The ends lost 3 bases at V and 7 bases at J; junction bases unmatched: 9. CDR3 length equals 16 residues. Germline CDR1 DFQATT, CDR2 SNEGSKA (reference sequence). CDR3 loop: CSASQLAGGGGGELFF. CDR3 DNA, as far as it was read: TGCAGTGCTAGCCAACTAGCGGGAGGAGGGGGCGGGGAG.

CDR3 bases read: TGTGCCAGCAGCTTGTTTGCGAGAAACACTGAA. Translation: CASSLFARNTE. The full CDR3 sequence reads CASSLFARNTEAFF. V is TRBV5-6 and J is TRBJ1-1; D uncertain. Read sequence stops 3 residues before the CDR3 end, and the germline J gene provides the missing end. The CDR3 contains 14 residues. Trimming took off 1 base at V and 2 bases at J, with 9 bases between the two ends. The germline V gene encodes CDR1 SGHDT and CDR2 YYEEEE.

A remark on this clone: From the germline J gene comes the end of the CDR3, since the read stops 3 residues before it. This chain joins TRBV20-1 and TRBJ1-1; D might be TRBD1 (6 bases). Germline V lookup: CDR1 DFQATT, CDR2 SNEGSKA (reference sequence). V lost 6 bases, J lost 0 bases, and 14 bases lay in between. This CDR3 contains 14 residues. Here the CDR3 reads CSAPIGQLNTEAFF. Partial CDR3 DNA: TGCAGTGCGCCAATTGGACAGTTGAACACTGAA.

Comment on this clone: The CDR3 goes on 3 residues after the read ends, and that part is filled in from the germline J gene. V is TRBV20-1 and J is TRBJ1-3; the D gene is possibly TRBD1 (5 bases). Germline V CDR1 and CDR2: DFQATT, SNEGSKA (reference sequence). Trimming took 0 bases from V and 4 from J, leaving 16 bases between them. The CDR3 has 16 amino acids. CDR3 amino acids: CSARDADIGIGNTIYF. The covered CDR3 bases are TGCAGTGCTAGAGACGCGGACATCGGGATCGGAAACACC.

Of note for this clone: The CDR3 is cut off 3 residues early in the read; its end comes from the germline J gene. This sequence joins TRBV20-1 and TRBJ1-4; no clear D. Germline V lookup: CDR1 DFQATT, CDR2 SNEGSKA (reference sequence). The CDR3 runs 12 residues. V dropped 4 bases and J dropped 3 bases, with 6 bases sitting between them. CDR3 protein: CSAISPNEKLFF. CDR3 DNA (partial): TGCAGTGCTATCAGTCCTAATGAAAAA.

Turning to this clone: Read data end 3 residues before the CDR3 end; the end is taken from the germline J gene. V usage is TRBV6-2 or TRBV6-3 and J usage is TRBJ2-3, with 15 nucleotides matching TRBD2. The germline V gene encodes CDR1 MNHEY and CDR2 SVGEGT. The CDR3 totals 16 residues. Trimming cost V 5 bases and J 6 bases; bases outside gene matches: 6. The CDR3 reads CASSRGLAGGDDTQYF. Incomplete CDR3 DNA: TGTGCCAGCAGTCGGGGACTAGCGGGGGGAGATGATACG.

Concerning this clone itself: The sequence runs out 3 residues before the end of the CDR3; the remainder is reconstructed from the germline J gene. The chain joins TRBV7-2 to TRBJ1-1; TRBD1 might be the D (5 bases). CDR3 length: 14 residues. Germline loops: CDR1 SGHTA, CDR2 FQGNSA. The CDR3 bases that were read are TGTGCCAGCAGCTTAGATTTATGGGGGGAAGTG. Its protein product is CASSLDLWGEV. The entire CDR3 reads CASSLDLWGEVAFF.

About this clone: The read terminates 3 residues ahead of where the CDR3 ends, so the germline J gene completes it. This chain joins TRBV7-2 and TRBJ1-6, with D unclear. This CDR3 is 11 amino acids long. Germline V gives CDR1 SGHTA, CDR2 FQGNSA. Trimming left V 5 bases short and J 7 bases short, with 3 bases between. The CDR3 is CASSQNSPLHF. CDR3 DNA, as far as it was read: TGTGCCAGCAGCCAGAATTCACCC.

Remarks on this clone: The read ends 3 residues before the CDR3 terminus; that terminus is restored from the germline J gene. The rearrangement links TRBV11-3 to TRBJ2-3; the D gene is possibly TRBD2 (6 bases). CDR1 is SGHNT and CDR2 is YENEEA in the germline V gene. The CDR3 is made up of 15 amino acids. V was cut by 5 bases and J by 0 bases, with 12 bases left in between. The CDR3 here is CASSPGVLSTDTQYF. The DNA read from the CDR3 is TGTGCCAGCAGCCCGGGGGTGTTGAGCACAGATACG.

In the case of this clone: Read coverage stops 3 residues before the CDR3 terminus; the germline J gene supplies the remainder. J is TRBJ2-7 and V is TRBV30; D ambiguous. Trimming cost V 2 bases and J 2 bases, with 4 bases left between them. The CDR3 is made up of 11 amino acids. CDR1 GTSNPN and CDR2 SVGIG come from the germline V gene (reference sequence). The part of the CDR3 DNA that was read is TGTGCCTGGAGTACAGCCTACGAG. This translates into CAWSTAYE. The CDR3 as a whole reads CAWSTAYEQYF.

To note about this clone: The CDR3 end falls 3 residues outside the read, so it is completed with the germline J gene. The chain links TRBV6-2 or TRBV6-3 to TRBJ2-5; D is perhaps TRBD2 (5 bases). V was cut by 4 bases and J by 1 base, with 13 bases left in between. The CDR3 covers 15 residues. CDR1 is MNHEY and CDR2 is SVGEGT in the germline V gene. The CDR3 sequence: CASSWGAVAQETQYF. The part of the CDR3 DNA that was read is TGTGCCAGCAGTTGGGGAGCGGTGGCCCAAGAGACC.

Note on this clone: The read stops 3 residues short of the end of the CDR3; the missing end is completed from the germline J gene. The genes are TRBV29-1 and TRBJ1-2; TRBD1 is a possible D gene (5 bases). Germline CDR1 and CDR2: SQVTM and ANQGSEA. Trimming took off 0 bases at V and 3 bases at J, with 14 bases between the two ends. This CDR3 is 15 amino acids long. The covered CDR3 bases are TGCAGCGTTGAAGATCGGGGGAAAATAGACTATGGC. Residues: CSVEDRGKIDYG. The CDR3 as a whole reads CSVEDRGKIDYGYTF.

The CDR3 bases that were read are TGTGCCAGTAGTGGGACAGGAGGTGGTTGGGGC. Its protein is CASSGTGGGWG. The complete CDR3 sequence is CASSGTGGGWGYTF. The chain is built from TRBV19 and TRBJ1-2; 8 positions agree with TRBD1. Read coverage stops 3 residues before the CDR3 terminus; the germline J gene supplies the remainder. Germline CDR1 is LNHDA and CDR2 is SQIVND (reference sequence). This CDR3 comprises 14 residues.

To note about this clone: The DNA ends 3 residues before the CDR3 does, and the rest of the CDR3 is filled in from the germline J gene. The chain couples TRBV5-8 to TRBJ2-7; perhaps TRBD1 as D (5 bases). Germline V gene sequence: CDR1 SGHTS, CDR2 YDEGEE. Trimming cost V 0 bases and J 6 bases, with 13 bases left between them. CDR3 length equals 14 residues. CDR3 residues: CASSLVGAMGEQYF. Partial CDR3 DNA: TGTGCCAGCAGCTTGGTAGGGGCCATGGGCGAG.

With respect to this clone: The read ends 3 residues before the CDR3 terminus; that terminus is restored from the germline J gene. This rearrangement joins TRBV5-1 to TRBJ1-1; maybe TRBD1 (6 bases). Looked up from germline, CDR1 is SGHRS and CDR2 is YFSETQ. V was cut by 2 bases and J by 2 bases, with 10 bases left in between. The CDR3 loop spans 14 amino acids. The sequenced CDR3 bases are TGCGCCAGCAGCTTTGACAGGTCCAACACTGAA. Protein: CASSFDRSNTE. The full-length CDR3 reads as CASSFDRSNTEAFF.

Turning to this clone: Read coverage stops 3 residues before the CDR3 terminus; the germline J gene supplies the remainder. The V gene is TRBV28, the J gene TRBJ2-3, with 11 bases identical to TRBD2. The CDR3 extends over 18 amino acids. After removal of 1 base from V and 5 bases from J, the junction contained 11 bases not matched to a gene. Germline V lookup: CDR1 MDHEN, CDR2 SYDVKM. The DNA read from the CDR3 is TGTGCCAGCAGTTTATACCCCCCTAGCGGGAGGTCCGAAGATACG. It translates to CASSLYPPSGRSEDT. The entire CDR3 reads CASSLYPPSGRSEDTQYF.

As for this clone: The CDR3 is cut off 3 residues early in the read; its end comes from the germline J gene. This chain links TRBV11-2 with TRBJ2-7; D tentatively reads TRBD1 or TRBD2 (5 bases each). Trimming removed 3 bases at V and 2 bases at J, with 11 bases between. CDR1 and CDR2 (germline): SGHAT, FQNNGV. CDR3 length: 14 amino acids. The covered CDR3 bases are TGTGCCAGCAGCTTGGCAGGGAGAACCTACGAG. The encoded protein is CASSLAGRTYE. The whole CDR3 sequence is CASSLAGRTYEQYF.

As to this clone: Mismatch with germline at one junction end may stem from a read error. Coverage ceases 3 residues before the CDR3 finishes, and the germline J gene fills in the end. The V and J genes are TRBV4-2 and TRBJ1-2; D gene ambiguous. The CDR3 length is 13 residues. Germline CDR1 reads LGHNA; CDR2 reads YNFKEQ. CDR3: CASSQVNSYGYTF. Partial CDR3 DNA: TGCGCCAGCAGCCAAGTAAACAGTTATGGC.

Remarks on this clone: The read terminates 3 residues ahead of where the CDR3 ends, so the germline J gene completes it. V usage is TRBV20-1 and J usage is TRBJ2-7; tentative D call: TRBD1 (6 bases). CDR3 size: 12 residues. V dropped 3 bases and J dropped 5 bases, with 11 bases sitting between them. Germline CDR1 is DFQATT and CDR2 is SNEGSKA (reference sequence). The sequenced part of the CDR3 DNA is TGCAGTGCTAGGAGGGGGTCAGACGAG. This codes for CSARRGSDE. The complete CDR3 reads CSARRGSDEQYF.

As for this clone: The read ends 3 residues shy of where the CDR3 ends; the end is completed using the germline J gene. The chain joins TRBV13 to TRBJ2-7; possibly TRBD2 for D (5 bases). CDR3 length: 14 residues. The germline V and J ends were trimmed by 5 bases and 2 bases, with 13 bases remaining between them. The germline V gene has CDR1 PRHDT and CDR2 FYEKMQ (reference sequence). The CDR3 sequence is CASSRSGDPYEQYF. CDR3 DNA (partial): TGTGCCAGCAGCCGAAGCGGAGATCCCTACGAG. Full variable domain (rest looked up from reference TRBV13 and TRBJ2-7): AAGVIQSPRHLIKEKRETATLKCYPIPRHDTVYWYQQGPGQDPQFLISFYEKMQSDKGSIPDRFSAQQFSDYHSELNMSSLELGDSALYFCASSRSGDPYEQYFGPGTRLTVT.